This T cell receptor beta chain was identified in a study of T cells in Graves' hyperthyroidism and ophthalmopathy. This clonotype was counted many times. V lost 6 bases and J 6 bases, leaving 16 bases between the germline ends. The germline CDR1 and CDR2 sequences are MNHEY and SMNVEV (reference sequence). The length of the CDR3 is 14 residues. Researchers amplified the TCR beta CDR3 regions from RNA transcripts. A set of HTBI primers served as the primers for a first-round RT-PCR of the TCR CDR3. MiXCR was run by TCRdb on the multiplex PCR reads, yielding one entry per CDR3 protein. The sample yields some 350,000 distinct CDR3 sequences, roughly 13% seen once. For ophthalmopathy patients, the Clinical Activity Score was at least 3 and the NOSPECS grade at least 4; duration was under 3 months. A patient was excluded if there was uncontrolled infection, other autoimmune disease, pregnancy or lactation. The authors took PBMCs from roughly 9.3 ml fresh peripheral blood.

Sequences were obtained from blood. This receptor was identified in a woman aged 40 to 50 with Graves' ophthalmopathy. This chain joins TRBV27 and TRBJ2-3; no clear D gene. The CDR3 reads CASRRTGVADTQYF. CDR3 sequence (DNA): TGTGCCAGCAGACGGACCGGAGTCGCCGATACGCAGTATTTT.